This T cell receptor (beta chain) is drawn from a study of blood T cell repertoires in COVID-19. Study details: Collection of acute and convalescent COVID-19 samples took place in the United States, Italy and Spain. T cells, B-cell-depleted T cells, or PBMCs supplied cDNA or gDNA.

Original methodology: From reference gene primer amplification, estimates of nucleated cell counts were derived. The method was immunoSEQ multiplex PCR; TCRdb's version includes in-frame clones alone and lacks a portion of them. V, J and clone size are those of that table, while D and trimming were read from the DNA. The data contain 70,000 to 95,000 clones, roughly 91% of them seen just once; the ten biggest clones take up roughly 14%. The CDR3 spans 14 residues. Germline V gene sequence: CDR1 LNHDA, CDR2 SQIVND (reference sequence). With 2 bases removed from V and 4 bases from J, the gap between germline ends came to 9 bases.

V gene TRBV19 combines with J gene TRBJ1-3; D call uncertain. Source material: peripheral blood. The clonotype was recovered from a man between 65 and 85 years old with active or convalescent COVID-19. This CDR3 reads CASSIRHFGNTIYF. Written as DNA, the CDR3 is TGTGCCAGTAGTATAAGACACTTCGGAAACACCATATATTTT. Based on the CDR3 plus reference TRBV19 and TRBJ1-3, the full variable domain is DGGITQSPKYLFRKEGQNVTLSCEQNLNHDAMYWYRQDPGQGLRLIYYSQIVNDFQKGDIAEGYSVSREKKESFPLTVTSAQKNPTAFYLCASSIRHFGNTIYFGEGSWLTVV.